This section outlines one T cell receptor (beta chain) sequence together with its context. Which antigen it targets is not known. No per-base quality is available; no much larger clone lies one base away. This sample is part of a study of OX40 agonist ivuxolimab in advanced cancers. In the study overall: Ivuxolimab, which targeted the costimulatory receptor OX40 (CD134), was an agonistic, fully human IgG2 monoclonal antibody. A male proportion of about 79% and a mean age of approximately 61 years, ranging from about 20 to 80, were recorded for the dose-escalation cohort. Intravenous ivuxolimab was administered to patients every 2 weeks at six dose levels: 0.01, 0.1, 0.3, 1.5, 3 and 10 mg/kg. Partial responses occurred in three dose-escalation patients, of whom one had hepatocellular carcinoma and two had cutaneous melanoma. The monotherapy dose-escalation portion (N = 52 patients) of the phase I ivuxolimab trial is reported in the paper. Of the approximately 54 dose-escalation patients, hepatocellular carcinoma was present in about 20, melanoma in approximately 15, renal cell carcinoma in 9 and head and neck cancer in 9. The point of sequencing TCRbeta in the periphery was to test whether ivuxolimab changed TCR sequence diversity and drove clonal T-cell expansion. Prior anti-PD-1, anti-PD-L1 or anti-CTLA-4 therapy was permitted, and 35% to 40% of dose-escalation patients had received checkpoint inhibitors. General conclusions and limits of the study: After ivuxolimab, expanded clones were on average more numerous among CD8+ T cells than among CD4+ T cells. Clonal expansion of both CD4+ and CD8+ blood T cells was observed from baseline to week 6 at doses 0.1 to 3.0 mg/kg. Low levels of normalized T-cell clonal expansion were also seen in some patients who did not respond. In the 0.1-3.0 mg/kg groups, partial responders had among the lowest normalized peripheral clonal expansion, particularly in CD8+ T cells. The antigen specificity of the clonally expanded peripheral T cells was not determined.

V loses 3 bases, J loses 2 bases, and the germline ends lie 10 bases apart. The cysteine opens and the phenylalanine closes a CDR3 of 15 amino acids. Only CDR3 DNA is held: 45 bases, read in frame from base 1. Via the germline V gene (reference sequence), CDR1 is LNHDA and CDR2 SQIVND. Patients with a history of autoimmune disease or receiving systemic immunosuppression were excluded from the trial. Peripheral blood for TCR sequencing was collected from all dose cohorts at baseline, on cycle 4 day 1, and on cycle 7 day 1. The samples were drawn from a first-in-human, open-label, multicenter phase I dose-escalation trial of ivuxolimab. The trial enrolled adults with locally advanced or metastatic head and neck squamous cell, hepatocellular, melanoma or renal cell carcinoma. CD4+ and CD8+ T cells were sorted separately from peripheral blood before TCR sequencing. For sequencing of the TCRbeta CDR3 region, genomic DNA was extracted from the sorted cells. TCRbeta CDR3 regions were sequenced using the immunoSEQ Assay. Held by TCRdb, this immuneACCESS table contains in-frame sequences only and omits some clones. Under half of the omission traces to an unresolved V gene where checked; the cause of the rest is unknown. The sample includes over 60,000 clones, with around 85% observed a single time. Approximately 3.8% of the sample is taken by the ten largest.

Recombination joined TRBV19 with TRBJ1-4, with the D gene not confidently named. This receptor was identified in an adult with an advanced solid tumor such as melanoma, head and neck, liver or kidney cancer. The source was CD4+ or CD8+ T cells sorted from blood, collected in a trial of the OX40 agonist ivuxolimab. DNA sequence: TGTGCCAGTAGTATTCCAGGAGGGACTAATGAAAAACTGTTTTTT. Translation gives CASSIPGGTNEKLFF.